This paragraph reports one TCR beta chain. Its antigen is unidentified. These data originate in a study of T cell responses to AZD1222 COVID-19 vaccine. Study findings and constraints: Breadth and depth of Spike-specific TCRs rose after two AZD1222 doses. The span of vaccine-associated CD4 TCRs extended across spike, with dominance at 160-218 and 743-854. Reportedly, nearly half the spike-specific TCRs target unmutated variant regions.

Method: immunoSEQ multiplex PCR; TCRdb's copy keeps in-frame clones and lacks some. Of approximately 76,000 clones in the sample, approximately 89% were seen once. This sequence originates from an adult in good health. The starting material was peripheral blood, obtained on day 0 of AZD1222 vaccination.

As DNA, the CDR3 is TGTGCCAGCAGTTACGGCACTGAAGCTTTCTTT. It specifies CASSYGTEAFF. The chain has TRBV6-2 or TRBV6-3 and TRBJ1-1; D uncertain. V shed 2 bases and J shed 4 bases, with 2 bases lying between them. The germline CDR1 and CDR2 sequences are MNHEY and SVGEGT. The CDR3 consists of 11 residues.